This T cell receptor beta chain was found in a study of blood T cell repertoires in COVID-19. Study details: Sites in the United States, Italy and Spain provided acute and convalescent COVID-19 samples. The analysed material was cDNA or gDNA that came from T cells, B-cell-depleted T cells, or PBMCs.

The V and J ends lost 2 bases and 5 bases, in that order; junction bases with no gene match: 23. The CDR3 runs to 21 residues. From germline, CDR1 is LGHDT and CDR2 YNNKEL (reference sequence). Original data processing: Reference gene primers were amplified, and this amplification served to estimate nucleated cell counts. Repertoires were generated with immunoSEQ multiplex PCR, while TCRdb's copy carries only in-frame clones and drops some. Clone size and V and J calls were adopted from that table, with D and trimming inferred from the DNA. Among 240,000 or so clones listed, about 80% were seen once.

The receptor was isolated from a woman over 75 with acute or convalescent COVID-19. This rearrangement joins TRBV3-1 (or the pseudogene TRBV3-2) to TRBJ1-1; 10 positions agree with TRBD1. The specimen was peripheral blood. The CDR3: CASSQPPHIDRGLWACTEAFF. DNA of the CDR3: TGTGCCAGCAGCCAACCCCCTCATATTGACAGGGGGCTGTGGGCGTGTACTGAAGCTTTCTTT.